One and the same sample provided the 19 T cell receptor beta chains below, sequenced in a study of ipilimumab plus nivolumab after autologous stem cell transplantation. Method: immunoSEQ multiplex PCR; TCRdb's copy keeps in-frame clones and lacks some. This sample yields more than 15,000 clones, of which around four fifths are seen a single time; 35% to 45% belongs to the top ten. The source was PBMCs, collected in a trial of ipilimumab plus nivolumab as post-transplant consolidation. The receptors shown here come from a male donor with diffuse large B-cell lymphoma.

This sequence joins TRBV7-9 and TRBJ2-1; 8 bases fit TRBD2. Germline CDR1 reads SEHNR; CDR2 reads FQNEAQ (reference sequence). CDR3 size: 16 residues. V shed 1 base and J 5 bases; nucleotides not matched to a gene: 7. This CDR3 reads CASSLGAGAIDNEQFF. CDR3 nucleotide sequence: TGTGCCAGCAGCTTAGGAGCGGGAGCGATCGACAATGAGCAGTTCTTC.

This chain uses TRBV7-8 with TRBJ2-1, with 7 nucleotides matching TRBD1. V trimming: 5 bases; J trimming: 13 bases; junction bases outside the gene matches: 8. The CDR3 runs to 12 residues. Per the germline V gene, CDR1 is SGHVS and CDR2 is FQNEAQ. CDR3 in amino acids: CASSPRDREQFF. The CDR3, as DNA: TGTGCCAGCAGCCCGAGGGACAGAGAACAGTTCTTC.

The chain is built from TRBV27 and TRBJ1-1, with D possibly being TRBD1 (5 bases). The V gene's germline CDR1 is MNHEY and CDR2 SMNVEV (reference sequence). V was trimmed by 0 bases and J by 4 bases, leaving 12 bases between them. The CDR3 length is 15 residues. In DNA form, the CDR3 reads TGTGCCAGCAGTTTATCTAGGGGTTTGGGCACTGAAGCTTTCTTT. Its protein product is CASSLSRGLGTEAFF.

The genes are TRBV5-4 and TRBJ2-2; 7 positions match TRBD1. Per the germline V gene, CDR1 is SGHNT and CDR2 is YYREEE (reference sequence). The ends lost 6 bases at V and 4 bases at J; junction bases unmatched: 15. CDR3 length: 17 residues. The CDR3 loop is CASTALGDRAITGELFF. CDR3 DNA: TGTGCCAGCACCGCGCTGGGCGACAGGGCAATCACCGGGGAGCTGTTTTTT.

This clone is a singleton in its sample. This chain links TRBV14 with TRBJ2-1; 7 positions agree with TRBD2. V lost 4 bases, J lost 1 base, and 19 bases stayed unmatched. Germline CDR1 and CDR2: SGHDN and FVKESK. The CDR3 runs 20 residues. CDR3 in DNA: TGTGCCAGCAGCCCGACATCGAACGACTGGCTAGCGGCATCCTACAATGAGCAGTTCTTC. Its translation: CASSPTSNDWLAASYNEQFF. Full variable domain (missing parts from reference TRBV14 and TRBJ2-1): EAGVTQFPSHSVIEKGQTVTLRCDPISGHDNLYWYRRVMGKEIKFLLHFVKESKQDESGMPNNRFLAERTGGTYSTLKVQPAELEDSGVYFCASSPTSNDWLAASYNEQFFGPGTRLTVL.

This clone was counted a few times. It is unclear where the CDR3 begins or ends on the DNA, so no DNA is shown, and the CDR3 is as TCRdb lists it. The rearrangement joins TRBV9 to TRBJ2-2. The CDR3 is 23 residues long, counting both termini. Germline lookup yields CDR1 SGDLS and CDR2 YYNGEE. Here the CDR3 reads CASSASRTSSAVPGGPKTGELFF.

The CDR3 coding sequence is TGTGCCAGCAGCTTACCTAGCGGGAAAAGCTACAATGAGCAGTTCTTC. This codes for CASSLPSGKSYNEQFF. The V call is TRBV7-9, the J call TRBJ2-1; 9 bases agree with TRBD2. The CDR3 extends over 16 amino acids. Germline CDR1 SEHNR, CDR2 FQNEAQ (reference sequence). Losses at the gene ends were 2 bases for V and 3 bases for J; bases not matched to a gene: 5.

The chain couples TRBV6-1 to TRBJ2-2; D gene unclear. CDR1 is MNHNS and CDR2 is SASEGT in the germline V gene. The V gene lost 7 bases and the J gene lost 6 bases, with 3 bases spanning the gap. CDR3 length: 10 residues. The CDR3 DNA reads as TGTGCCAGCACCTCCGGGGAGCTGTTTTTT. The encoded protein is CASTSGELFF.

Here the CDR3 reads CASRDTGYSYNSPLHF. The CDR3 nucleotides are TGTGCCAGCAGGGATACAGGATACTCCTATAATTCACCCCTCCACTTT. The chain couples TRBV11-1 to TRBJ1-6; TRBD1 might be the D (5 bases). This CDR3 spans 16 amino acids. V was trimmed by 6 bases and J by 0 bases, leaving 12 bases between them. CDR1 is SGHAT, CDR2 FQDESV, per germline (reference sequence).

The chain joins TRBV7-9 to TRBJ2-7; TRBD1 agrees at 12 bases. V lost 6 bases to trimming and J lost 5 bases; unmatched junction nucleotides: 5. Per germline, CDR1 SEHNR and CDR2 FQNEAQ (reference sequence). The CDR3 is made up of 14 amino acids. This chain's CDR3 is CASRTGTGGNEQYF. CDR3 nucleotide sequence: TGTGCCAGCAGAACCGGGACAGGGGGCAACGAGCAGTACTTC. Complete variable domain (other parts from reference TRBV7-9 and TRBJ2-7): DTGVSQNPRHKITKRGQNVTFRCDPISEHNRLYWYRQTLGQGPEFLTYFQNEAQLEKSRLLSDRFSAERPKGSFSTLEIQRTEQGDSAMYLCASRTGTGGNEQYFGPGTRLTVT.

This rearrangement joins TRBV15 to TRBJ2-7, with D perhaps matching TRBD1 (6 bases). CDR3 length equals 13 residues. Trimming shortened V by 1 base and J by 7 bases, and 11 bases separated the two germline ends. From germline, CDR1 is LNHNV and CDR2 YYDKDF (reference sequence). The CDR3 DNA reads as TGTGCCACCAGCAGAGGAGGGGGACGAGAGCAGTACTTC. It is translated as CATSRGGGREQYF.

The chain links TRBV18 to TRBJ2-3; D is unclear. The CDR3 totals 15 residues. CDR1 is KGHSH and CDR2 is LQKENI in the germline V gene. V dropped 2 bases and J dropped 3 bases, with 12 bases sitting between them. DNA of the CDR3: TGTGCCAGCTCACCAAGGCAGGATGCGACAGATACGCAGTATTTT. It specifies CASSPRQDATDTQYF.

The rearrangement links TRBV19 to TRBJ1-4; TRBD1 aligns across 9 bases. The CDR3 totals 15 residues. CDR1 is LNHDA, CDR2 SQIVND, per germline (reference sequence). The V gene end was trimmed by 5 bases and the J gene end by 4 bases; junction bases not matched to a gene: 5. The CDR3 region is CASSADRGVNEKLFF. The CDR3 bases are TGTGCCAGTAGTGCTGACAGGGGGGTTAATGAAAAACTGTTTTTT.

This chain uses TRBV5-6 with TRBJ1-2, with a possible D match to TRBD1 (5 bases). In germline, CDR1 is SGHDT, CDR2 YYEEEE. Trimming took off 4 bases at V and 6 bases at J, with 13 bases between the two ends. The CDR3 contains 13 residues. CDR3 sequence reads: CASSLQGGDGYTF. The CDR3 nucleotides read TGTGCCAGCAGCCTCCAGGGTGGCGATGGCTACACCTTC.

J is TRBJ2-3 and V is TRBV9; D gene uncertain. V was shortened by 0 bases and J by 2 bases, with 7 bases between the two germline ends. Germline V gene lookup returns CDR1 SGDLS and CDR2 YYNGEE. The CDR3 totals 14 residues. In nucleotides, the CDR3 is TGTGCCAGCAGCGTAGGAAACCCCACAGATACGCAGTATTTT. It encodes CASSVGNPTDTQYF.

This chain joins TRBV30 and TRBJ1-2; D gene unclear. Trimming took 3 bases from V and 3 from J, leaving 17 bases between them. Germline V lookup: CDR1 GTSNPN, CDR2 SVGIG (reference sequence). The CDR3 is 15 residues long. The CDR3 coding sequence is TGTGCCTGGAGACCCACCGCCGGCAGCTACTATGGCTACACCTTC. Translation gives CAWRPTAGSYYGYTF. Filled out from reference TRBV30 and TRBJ1-2, the complete variable domain reads SQTIHQWPATLVQPVGSPLSLECTVEGTSNPNLYWYRQAAGRGLQLLFYSVGIGQISSEVPQNLSASRPQDRQFILSSKKLLLSDSGFYLCAWRPTAGSYYGYTFGSGTRLTVV.

V usage is TRBV29-1 and J usage is TRBJ2-1, with TRBD1 matching 7 bases. This CDR3 spans 15 amino acids. The junction had 9 bases not matched to a gene; V was cut back by 7 bases and J by 0 bases. Germline V gives CDR1 SQVTM, CDR2 ANQGSEA. The CDR3 loop reads CSAQGQQSSYNEQFF. DNA for the CDR3: TGCAGCGCACAGGGACAGCAAAGCTCCTACAATGAGCAGTTCTTC.

The V and J genes are TRBV7-8 and TRBJ1-3; maybe TRBD1 (6 bases). Germline CDR1 is SGHVS and CDR2 is FQNEAQ. Trimming shortened V by 6 bases and J by 0 bases, and 12 bases separated the two germline ends. The CDR3 sequence is 15 residues long. The CDR3 nucleotides are TGTGCCAGCAGTACAGACAGGCTCTCTGGAAACACCATATATTTT. Its protein product is CASSTDRLSGNTIYF.

The gene calls are TRBV11-2 and TRBJ1-1; D uncertain. Trimming removed 5 bases from V and 1 base from J, with 11 bases in between. CDR1 is SGHAT, CDR2 FQNNGV, per germline. CDR3 length equals 14 residues. DNA of the CDR3: TGTGCCAGCAGCCGGCGTGGCAGGAACACTGAAGCTTTCTTT. Amino acid sequence: CASSRRGRNTEAFF.